The rows below give T cell receptor beta chains drawn from one sample of a study of T-cell memory formation after mild COVID-19. From the 5' RACE reads, TCRdb called clonotypes with MiXCR, one entry per CDR3 protein. The sample has more than 75,000 distinct CDR3 sequences, approximately 14% seen once. What was sequenced was PBMCs or a T cell subset sorted from them (not recorded which). Receptors originate from an adult woman who had mild COVID-19 (a few samples of this study predate the infection). Cell type and time point are not known. Each CDR3 is given with its conserved first and last residue. The D gene is left open where the match is weak. Some rows mark clone size as missing; the rest say once, few, many or name a class of expanded clone.

TGTGCCAGCAGCTTGGTGCGGGGGGTTGAAGGAGAGACCCAGTACTTC,CASSLVRGVEGETQYF,few,TRBJ2-5,TRBV5-6,TRBD2
TGTGCCAGCACCGACGAGTCTCTAGGGGAAGATACGCAGTATTTT,CASTDESLGEDTQYF,NA,TRBJ2-3,TRBV6-6,NA
TGTGCCAGCAGCGATCCCCTAGCGGGGGGGATCAACGAGCAGTACTTC,CASSDPLAGGINEQYF,few,TRBJ2-7,TRBV9,TRBD2
TGCAGTGCCTCAGGGGGGATGGACACTGAAGCTTTCTTT,CSASGGMDTEAFF,NA,TRBJ1-1,TRBV20-1,TRBD1
TGCAGCGCCTGGACTAGCGGGAGTCCATTGGGTGAGCAGTACTTC,CSAWTSGSPLGEQYF,few,TRBJ2-7,TRBV29-1,TRBD2
TGTGCCAGCAGCTTAGTCCAAACCACGTACGAGCAGTACTTC,CASSLVQTTYEQYF,NA,TRBJ2-7,TRBV7-9,NA
TGTGCCACCAGTGATCGGACTAGCGGGAGGGGGAATGAGCAGTTCTTC,CATSDRTSGRGNEQFF,NA,TRBJ2-1,TRBV24-1,TRBD2
TGCGCCAGCAGCCAAGATACCCAAGAGACCCAGTACTTC,CASSQDTQETQYF,NA,TRBJ2-5,TRBV4-1,NA
TGTGCCAGCCGACTAGCGGGAGGGTTGGATGAGCAGTTCTTC,CASRLAGGLDEQFF,NA,TRBJ2-1,TRBV19,TRBD2
TGCAGTGCCTACCCACAGGGACTAGCGGACTTCACAGATACGCAGTATTTT,CSAYPQGLADFTDTQYF,few,TRBJ2-3,TRBV20-1,TRBD2
TGTGCCAGCAGCTCACCAACCCGGAACATTCAGTACTTC,CASSSPTRNIQYF,NA,TRBJ2-4,TRBV7-9,NA
TGCGCCAGCAGCTTTGGGACAGGGGTTTTCTCAGATACGCAGTATTTT,CASSFGTGVFSDTQYF,NA,TRBJ2-3,TRBV5-1,TRBD1
TGTGCCAGCAGTAGACTAGCGGGGGCCACAGATACGCAGTATTTT,CASSRLAGATDTQYF,few,TRBJ2-3,TRBV5-4,TRBD2
TGCGCCAGCTCCCCGGACAGCTCCTCCTACAATGAGCAGTTCTTC,CASSPDSSSYNEQFF,NA,TRBJ2-1,TRBV5-1,NA
TGTGCCAGCAGCGCGACCTACGAGCAGTACTTC,CASSATYEQYF,many,TRBJ2-7,TRBV7-9,NA
TGTGCCAGCAGGGGGCTAGGGGAGGACGAGCAGTACTTC,CASRGLGEDEQYF,NA,TRBJ2-7,TRBV27,NA
TGTGCCTGGAGAAATGGGAGGTCCTACAATGAGCAGTTCTTC,CAWRNGRSYNEQFF,few,TRBJ2-1,TRBV30,NA
TGTGCCACCAGCAGTAACAGGGAGATTTCACCCCTCCACTTT,CATSSNREISPLHF,NA,TRBJ1-6,TRBV15,NA
TGTGCCAGTAGCTCGGGACTAAGCTCCTACAATGAGCAGTTCTTC,CASSSGLSSYNEQFF,few,TRBJ2-1,TRBV19,TRBD2
TGTGCCAGCAGCCCAGATCCGGACAGGGGCCTCCAAGAGACCCAGTACTTC,CASSPDPDRGLQETQYF,few,TRBJ2-5,TRBV11-1,TRBD1
TGTGCCAGCAGCTTGAGAAGCGGGGGGCCCGGCACCGGGGAGCTGTTTTTT,CASSLRSGGPGTGELFF,NA,TRBJ2-2,TRBV7-6,TRBD2
TGTGCCAGCAGTTCTACAGGGAGCTCCTATAATTCACCCCTCCACTTT,CASSSTGSSYNSPLHF,NA,TRBJ1-6,TRBV5-6,NA
TGTGCCAGCAGCTTGATACAGGACAATGAGCAGTTCTTC,CASSLIQDNEQFF,few,TRBJ2-1,TRBV7-7,NA
TGCGCCAGCAGCCATAAGACAGGGGGCGCCGGGTTGAACACAGATACGCAGTATTTT,CASSHKTGGAGLNTDTQYF,NA,TRBJ2-3,TRBV5-1,TRBD1
TGCGCCAGCAGCTTGGCCATGGCAGGGTACAATGAGCAGTTCTTC,CASSLAMAGYNEQFF,NA,TRBJ2-1,TRBV5-1,NA
TGTGCCAGCGGCATAACAGGGGGGAAGATCTACGAGCAGTACTTC,CASGITGGKIYEQYF,few,TRBJ2-7,TRBV7-6,TRBD1
TGCGCCAGCAGTGAGTCGGGGGGGGGCAGCGGCTATGGCTACACCTTC,CASSESGGGSGYGYTF,NA,TRBJ1-2,TRBV10-2,NA
TGCGCCAGCAGCTTGGTCCTGAGGGACAGCCGTGGCTACACCTTC,CASSLVLRDSRGYTF,few,TRBJ1-2,TRBV5-1,TRBD1
TGCAGCGGGAGCTCCTACAATGAGCAGTTCTTC,CSGSSYNEQFF,NA,TRBJ2-1,TRBV29-1,NA
TGTGCCAGCAGCTTATCGGGGGCTAGCGGGTTCACAGATACGCAGTATTTT,CASSLSGASGFTDTQYF,few,TRBJ2-3,TRBV7-6,TRBD2
TGTGCCAGCAGTTACCTAACCCGGGGAAATAGCAATCAGCCCCAGCATTTT,CASSYLTRGNSNQPQHF,few,TRBJ1-5,TRBV6-6,NA
TGTGCCAGCAGTTTCCCAGCGGGGGGTTACAATGAGCAGTTCTTC,CASSFPAGGYNEQFF,NA,TRBJ2-1,TRBV12-3/TRBV12-4,TRBD2
TGCGCCAGCATCCCCCCGGACAGGATCTACACAGATACGCAGTATTTT,CASIPPDRIYTDTQYF,few,TRBJ2-3,TRBV5-1,TRBD1
TGTGCCTCCAGGGTAAGCGGGAGGGTAACCCCAAAGGTTGGCGAGCAGTACTTC,CASRVSGRVTPKVGEQYF,NA,TRBJ2-7,TRBV27,TRBD2
TGTGCCAGCAGTGGCGGGGGGGGCTCCTACAATGAGCAGTTCTTC,CASSGGGGSYNEQFF,NA,TRBJ2-1,TRBV6-1,TRBD2
TGTGCCAGCAGTTCGACAGGGTTCACCGGGGAGCTGTTTTTT,CASSSTGFTGELFF,NA,TRBJ2-2,TRBV12-3/TRBV12-4,TRBD1
TGCAGCGTTGAATCCGGGAACTATGGCTACACCTTC,CSVESGNYGYTF,NA,TRBJ1-2,TRBV29-1,NA
TGTGCCAGCAGCCAAGAGAGGGGGGCCACCCAGAAAGGCTATGGCTACACCTTC,CASSQERGATQKGYGYTF,few,TRBJ1-2,TRBV3-1,NA
TGTGCCAGCAGCCCCAGCGGTGGAGAGACCCAGTACTTC,CASSPSGGETQYF,few,TRBJ2-5,TRBV7-9,NA
TGCGCCAGCAGCCTCCGACTAGCGGACCCCTACGAGCAGTACTTC,CASSLRLADPYEQYF,few,TRBJ2-7,TRBV4-3,TRBD2
TGTGCCAGCAGCCCAGCCTACAAGGAGAGCTCCTACGAGCAGTACTTC,CASSPAYKESSYEQYF,NA,TRBJ2-7,TRBV5-5,NA
TGCGCCAGCAGCCCCCGGGACAGGGAAACAGATACGCAGTATTTT,CASSPRDRETDTQYF,NA,TRBJ2-3,TRBV5-1,TRBD1
TGTGCCAGCAGTGAAGCGGACAGGGTGGTTCACAATGAGCAGTTCTTC,CASSEADRVVHNEQFF,few,TRBJ2-1,TRBV2,TRBD1
TGCGCCAGCAGCGGCGACGTCTACGAGCAGTACTTC,CASSGDVYEQYF,few,TRBJ2-7,TRBV5-1,NA
TGTGCCAGCAGCCGGACTAGCGGGAGCCCCTACCAAGAGACCCAGTACTTC,CASSRTSGSPYQETQYF,few,TRBJ2-5,TRBV3-1,TRBD2
TGCAGCGCCGAGTCGGCAGGGGGCAGCGAGCAGTACTTC,CSAESAGGSEQYF,NA,TRBJ2-7,TRBV29-1,TRBD1
TGTGCCAGCAGGGGCCCCCAATACGAGCAGTACTTC,CASRGPQYEQYF,NA,TRBJ2-7,TRBV25-1,NA
TGTGCCAGCAGCTTACACAGGGGTCTGAACACCGGGGAGCTGTTTTTT,CASSLHRGLNTGELFF,few,TRBJ2-2,TRBV11-3,TRBD1
TGCGCCAGCACCCTCGGAGCGGGGGGGTTCGATGAGCAGTTCTTC,CASTLGAGGFDEQFF,NA,TRBJ2-1,TRBV5-1,TRBD2
TGTGCCAGCAGACGGGACACCATAGGAGAGACCCAGTACTTC,CASRRDTIGETQYF,NA,TRBJ2-5,TRBV7-9,NA
TGTGCCAGCAGTTTACCTTCAGGGGTTGAGACCCAGTACTTC,CASSLPSGVETQYF,NA,TRBJ2-5,TRBV12-3/TRBV12-4,NA
TGTGCCATCAGTGATCGGGGGGAATTAACCGGGGAGCTGTTTTTT,CAISDRGELTGELFF,NA,TRBJ2-2,TRBV10-3,TRBD2
TGTGCCAGCAGCTCCGGAGCGGGGAAGGAGCAGTACTTC,CASSSGAGKEQYF,few,TRBJ2-7,TRBV5-6,TRBD2
TGTGCCAGCAGCCAAGGGGACAGTGCTGCCGATACGCAGTATTTT,CASSQGDSAADTQYF,NA,TRBJ2-3,TRBV3-1,TRBD1
TGTGCCAGCAGCCGGGACAGGGGGGGCTATGGCTACACCTTC,CASSRDRGGYGYTF,many,TRBJ1-2,TRBV11-2,TRBD1
TGCAGTGCTAGAGCTCCCTGGGGTGACGAGCAGTACTTC,CSARAPWGDEQYF,few,TRBJ2-7,TRBV20-1,NA
TGTGCCAGCAGCGTAGCTTCAGGCACGTCCTACGAGCAGTACTTC,CASSVASGTSYEQYF,NA,TRBJ2-7,TRBV9,NA
TGTGCCAGCAGTTGGCTTCTCAGCTACGAGCAGTACTTC,CASSWLLSYEQYF,NA,TRBJ2-7,TRBV6-2/TRBV6-3,NA